The rows below give T cell receptor beta chains drawn from one sample of a study of blood T cell repertoires in COVID-19. Using immunoSEQ multiplex PCR, the repertoire was profiled, and TCRdb retains in-frame clones only, with some absent. The table lists 130,000 to 150,000 clones, about four fifths of them singletons. Sequencing was carried out using PBMCs or T cells enriched from blood (not recorded which). The receptors come from a middle-aged man with acute COVID-19. The CDR3 runs from the conserved cysteine through the conserved F or W. A D gene is named only where the DNA matches it firmly.

d_call: .; v_call: TRBV6-5; j_call: TRBJ1-2; cdr3_aa: CASSLSPRGGYTF
d_call: TRBD1; v_call: TRBV5-6; j_call: TRBJ1-1; cdr3_aa: CASSVLQGSGTEAFF
d_call: TRBD1; v_call: TRBV6-1; j_call: TRBJ1-1; cdr3_aa: CASSEAVRGLTEAFF
d_call: .; v_call: TRBV7-6; j_call: TRBJ2-5; cdr3_aa: CASSQFTGMGYRETQYF
d_call: .; v_call: TRBV7-9; j_call: TRBJ2-3; cdr3_aa: CASSLQKTLTDTQYF
d_call: TRBD2; v_call: TRBV4-3; j_call: TRBJ2-1; cdr3_aa: CASSRTSGVHNEQFF
d_call: .; v_call: TRBV24-1; j_call: TRBJ2-2; cdr3_aa: CATSDLGLAVPGELFF
d_call: .; v_call: TRBV6-6; j_call: TRBJ2-5; cdr3_aa: CASTDLGGRDRETQYF
d_call: TRBD2; v_call: TRBV30; j_call: TRBJ2-3; cdr3_aa: CASSFRGGASDTQYF
d_call: TRBD1; v_call: TRBV4-1; j_call: TRBJ1-1; cdr3_aa: CASSQDRDRGGTTEAFF
d_call: .; v_call: TRBV11-3; j_call: TRBJ2-3; cdr3_aa: CASSPRGRETDTQYF
d_call: .; v_call: TRBV7-6; j_call: TRBJ2-1; cdr3_aa: CASSSRDNFAFF
d_call: TRBD1; v_call: TRBV11-2; j_call: TRBJ2-1; cdr3_aa: CASSLEWGQGSSYNEQFF
d_call: TRBD1; v_call: TRBV10-3; j_call: TRBJ2-2; cdr3_aa: CAISGDRDTGELFF
d_call: TRBD2; v_call: TRBV9; j_call: TRBJ2-1; cdr3_aa: CASSVGEGGLAENEQFF
d_call: TRBD1; v_call: TRBV6-1; j_call: TRBJ1-5; cdr3_aa: CASSEGQGAPQPQHF
d_call: TRBD2; v_call: TRBV7-2; j_call: TRBJ2-7; cdr3_aa: CASSLSGTLYEQYF
d_call: TRBD1; v_call: TRBV28; j_call: TRBJ1-1; cdr3_aa: CASSLGAGGYTEAFF
d_call: TRBD1; v_call: TRBV7-9; j_call: TRBJ2-1; cdr3_aa: CASSTSGQGAFLSSYNEQFF
d_call: TRBD1; v_call: TRBV2; j_call: TRBJ1-1; cdr3_aa: CASSNGQGLTEAFF
d_call: TRBD1; v_call: TRBV30; j_call: TRBJ2-7; cdr3_aa: CAWSVGQGVVEQYF
d_call: TRBD2; v_call: TRBV28; j_call: TRBJ2-3; cdr3_aa: CASSVTGLAGGDTQYF
d_call: TRBD2; v_call: TRBV10-3; j_call: TRBJ2-2; cdr3_aa: CAISGLAAGELFF
d_call: .; v_call: TRBV9; j_call: TRBJ1-6; cdr3_aa: CASSRGDRLDSYNSPLHF
d_call: .; v_call: TRBV2; j_call: TRBJ2-7; cdr3_aa: CASSDGGSSSYEQYF
d_call: TRBD2; v_call: TRBV4-3; j_call: TRBJ2-1; cdr3_aa: CASSQDYRGGSYNEQFF
d_call: .; v_call: TRBV7-9; j_call: TRBJ1-1; cdr3_aa: CASSSTQIRAFF
d_call: .; v_call: TRBV5-5; j_call: TRBJ2-2; cdr3_aa: CASSLNGRTGEAGELFF
d_call: .; v_call: TRBV11-2; j_call: TRBJ2-6; cdr3_aa: CASSLDWAAIISGANVLTF
d_call: TRBD1; v_call: TRBV30; j_call: TRBJ1-1; cdr3_aa: CAWSGTGAEAFF
d_call: .; v_call: TRBV2; j_call: TRBJ1-1; cdr3_aa: CATNGGGNTEAFF
d_call: .; v_call: TRBV28; j_call: TRBJ1-5; cdr3_aa: CASSLVTVSNQPQHF
d_call: .; v_call: TRBV7-9; j_call: TRBJ2-7; cdr3_aa: CASSLGQNEQYF
d_call: .; v_call: TRBV14; j_call: TRBJ2-2; cdr3_aa: CASSRFSTGELFF
d_call: .; v_call: TRBV7-8; j_call: TRBJ1-5; cdr3_aa: CASSLLPDTGNQPQHF
d_call: .; v_call: TRBV20-1; j_call: TRBJ1-5; cdr3_aa: CSASSPVIRQPQHF
d_call: TRBD2; v_call: TRBV5-6; j_call: TRBJ2-4; cdr3_aa: CASSPGGAKNIQYF
d_call: TRBD1; v_call: TRBV28; j_call: TRBJ2-2; cdr3_aa: CASHLDREETGELFF
d_call: .; v_call: TRBV10-3; j_call: TRBJ1-4; cdr3_aa: CATSFRANNEKLFF
d_call: TRBD2; v_call: TRBV4-3; j_call: TRBJ2-7; cdr3_aa: CASSVGLAGVEQYF
d_call: TRBD2; v_call: TRBV2; j_call: TRBJ2-3; cdr3_aa: CASSSAGGTDTQYF